The rows below give T cell receptor beta chains drawn from one sample of a study of shared clonotypes between healthy human individuals. The protocol was immunoSEQ multiplex PCR, while the TCRdb copy is restricted to in-frame clones and leaves out a portion. There are roughly 600,000 clones in the sample; 95% to 98% occur only once, and 0.3% lies in the top ten. Sequencing used naive CD8+ T cells sorted from blood. These receptors were collected from a man aged 25 to 45 in good health. CDR3s leave out the opening cysteine and the closing phenylalanine or tryptophan. Rows may omit the clone size; those that give it use once, few, many or a size class.

V: TRBV4-1; size: .; length: 15; CDR3: ASSQDRGEVTNEKLF
V: TRBV9; size: .; length: 13; CDR3: ASSSDGYSNQPQH
V: TRBV11-2; size: .; length: 14; CDR3: ASRPGAGGIADTQY
V: TRBV7-9; size: .; length: 11; CDR3: ASSLEPGIEAF
V: TRBV4-1; size: .; length: 12; CDR3: ASSLRQESYEQY
V: TRBV6-6; size: .; length: 12; CDR3: ASSRTATNEKLF
V: TRBV5-1; size: .; length: 13; CDR3: ASSDPDLGTGELF
V: TRBV6-5; size: .; length: 12; CDR3: ASTTGQGAYEQY
V: TRBV7-9; size: .; length: 13; CDR3: ASSSIGLAEETQY
V: TRBV19; size: .; length: 13; CDR3: ASSTRPGITGELF
V: TRBV11-2; size: .; length: 13; CDR3: ASSLDLPQGYEQY
V: TRBV29-1; size: .; length: 14; CDR3: SVSGADGRSYNEQF
V: TRBV29-1; size: .; length: 13; CDR3: SVMDRGLNTGELF
V: TRBV5-1; size: .; length: 13; CDR3: ASSFLGVDTGELF
V: TRBV29-1; size: .; length: 10; CDR3: SVGGPSYEQY
V: TRBV29-1; size: .; length: 12; CDR3: SVGIAGNQETQY
V: TRBV2; size: .; length: 10; CDR3: ATPGQGYEQY
V: TRBV7-9; size: .; length: 13; CDR3: ASSLGLGHYNEQF
V: TRBV29-1; size: once; length: 11; CDR3: SVEGTVDYEQY
V: TRBV27; size: .; length: 12; CDR3: ASRTGQTNTEAF
V: TRBV9; size: .; length: 13; CDR3: ASSVEQGAINEQF
V: TRBV20-1; size: .; length: 8; CDR3: SARGGEAF
V: TRBV9; size: .; length: 14; CDR3: ASSPGQNSPSYEQY
V: TRBV28; size: .; length: 14; CDR3: ASSFRDRAITDTQY
V: TRBV29-1; size: .; length: 11; CDR3: SVDGGTYNEQF
V: TRBV19; size: .; length: 13; CDR3: ASSTPGTGTDTQY
V: TRBV30; size: .; length: 14; CDR3: AWSVVTTRHSGTQY
V: TRBV11-2; size: .; length: 15; CDR3: ASSPTITWTGGTEAF
V: TRBV29-1; size: .; length: 12; CDR3: SVVLGQGPDTQY
V: TRBV25-1; size: .; length: 11; CDR3: ASSVTGRYEQY
V: TRBV5-1; size: .; length: 14; CDR3: ASSLPPRTVQETQY
V: TRBV4-1; size: .; length: 15; CDR3: ASSPREGAHSNQPQH
V: TRBV5-1; size: .; length: 14; CDR3: ASSLGPGDRAYEQY
V: TRBV7-9; size: once; length: 11; CDR3: ASSRDRDYEQY
V: TRBV4-1; size: .; length: 13; CDR3: ASSLAGGLQFEQF
V: TRBV11-2; size: .; length: 15; CDR3: ASSSGLARHIQETQY
V: TRBV11-2; size: .; length: 12; CDR3: ASSLRGSTYEQY
V: TRBV7-2; size: few; length: 13; CDR3: ASSLGRTGANVLT
V: TRBV29-1; size: .; length: 12; CDR3: SVEDPGRTYEQY
V: TRBV9; size: .; length: 13; CDR3: ASSLLAGGFNEQF
V: TRBV27; size: .; length: 11; CDR3: ASSLMGNQPQH
V: TRBV4-1; size: .; length: 11; CDR3: ASSQRGGDEAF
V: TRBV4-1; size: .; length: 11; CDR3: ASSPVPNTEAF
V: TRBV27; size: .; length: 13; CDR3: ASSEYLQGGQPQH
V: TRBV7-6; size: .; length: 14; CDR3: ASSPSKALGAYEQY
V: TRBV6-1; size: .; length: 15; CDR3: ASSDNWTGRPTGELF
V: TRBV4-1; size: .; length: 14; CDR3: ASSQDKSSADYEQY
V: TRBV19; size: .; length: 12; CDR3: ASSIRQHTGELF